A selection of T cell receptor beta chains follows, all from one sample in a study of control samples from healthy donors and cancer patients. Clones were read by immunoSEQ multiplex PCR, and TCRdb kept only the in-frame ones, dropping some. The repertoire has 130,000 or so clones, roughly 90% of them found once; the top ten carry about 3.4%. The material sequenced was blood. Every receptor here comes from a man aged 45 to 65 in good health. The CDR3 runs from the conserved cysteine through the conserved F or W. A D gene is named only where the DNA matches it firmly. Not all rows give a size; the values are once, few, many and, for expanded clones, a class.

J gene,clone size,D gene,V gene,CDR3 protein,CDR3 DNA
TRBJ1-4,NA,NA,TRBV28,CASSLGGRANEKLFF,TGTGCCAGCAGTTTGGGGGGTCGGGCTAATGAAAAACTGTTTTTT
TRBJ1-1,NA,NA,TRBV3-1/TRBV3-2,CASSPNTGSNTEAFF,TGTGCCAGCAGCCCAAACACAGGGTCGAACACTGAAGCTTTCTTT
TRBJ1-2,NA,TRBD1,TRBV30,CAWRDRDRDGYTF,TGTGCCTGGAGGGACCGGGACAGGGATGGCTACACCTTC
TRBJ2-1,NA,TRBD2,TRBV24-1,CATSDLLAASYNEQFF,TGTGCCACCAGTGACCTACTAGCGGCGTCCTACAATGAGCAGTTCTTC
TRBJ2-1,few,NA,TRBV5-1,CASSAGEVFVQFF,TGCGCCAGCAGCGCCGGGGAGGTTTTCGTACAGTTCTTC
TRBJ1-5,NA,NA,TRBV6-1,CASSELLGQPQHF,TGTGCCAGCAGTGAATTATTGGGACAGCCCCAGCATTTT
TRBJ1-2,NA,TRBD1,TRBV18,CASSPPQGNRGYTF,TGTGCCAGCTCACCACCACAGGGGAACAGGGGCTACACCTTC
TRBJ2-3,few,TRBD1,TRBV5-4,CASSLGGQGGTDTQYF,TGTGCCAGCAGCTTGGGGGGACAGGGGGGCACAGATACGCAGTATTTT
TRBJ2-1,NA,TRBD1,TRBV6-5,CASSLGTATNEQFF,TGTGCCAGCAGCCTCGGGACAGCAACCAATGAGCAGTTCTTC
TRBJ1-4,NA,NA,TRBV19,CASVTTHATNEKLFF,TGTGCCAGTGTGACAACCCATGCAACTAATGAAAAACTGTTTTTT
TRBJ2-3,NA,TRBD1,TRBV5-1,CASSLQGDSDTQYF,TGCGCCAGCAGCTTACAGGGGGATTCAGATACGCAGTATTTT
TRBJ2-2,NA,NA,TRBV24-1,CATSDLQGKPGELFF,TGTGCCACCAGTGATTTGCAGGGAAAACCCGGGGAGCTGTTTTTT
TRBJ1-2,NA,NA,TRBV27,CASSLRLVGTAPRTHYGYTF,TGTGCCAGCAGTTTAAGGCTGGTTGGAACTGCCCCCCGAACACACTATGGCTACACCTTC
TRBJ1-2,NA,NA,TRBV28,CASSLPFGGLGYTF,TGTGCCAGCAGCCTACCCTTCGGAGGTCTTGGCTACACCTTC
TRBJ1-1,NA,NA,TRBV5-1,CASSLTGLNTEAFF,TGCGCCAGCAGCTTGACAGGGCTGAACACTGAAGCTTTCTTT
TRBJ2-1,NA,NA,TRBV29-1,CSVGGLDNEQFF,TGCAGCGTTGGGGGACTCGACAATGAGCAGTTCTTC
TRBJ1-2,NA,TRBD1,TRBV3-1/TRBV3-2,CASSQEGARGYTF,TGTGCCAGCAGCCAGGAGGGGGCGCGCGGCTACACCTTC
TRBJ2-7,NA,TRBD1,TRBV5-4,CASSLGGTRDSLTDSYEQYF,TGTGCCAGCAGCTTGGGTGGGACCAGGGACAGCCTCACCGACTCCTACGAGCAGTACTTC
TRBJ2-3,once,TRBD2,TRBV29-1,CSVEVGLAGSPTDTQYF,TGCAGCGTTGAAGTGGGTCTAGCGGGGTCACCAACAGATACGCAGTATTTT